One T cell receptor beta chain is described in this entry. What it recognizes is unknown. Germline V gene data show CDR1 as SEHNR and CDR2 as FQNEAQ (reference sequence). Deletions cut 3 bases from V and 12 bases from J, with 9 bases between. The CDR3 contains 11 residues. The single heparinised draw taken from each donor contained around 100 mL of blood on average. This sample is part of a study of beta chain features in type 1 diabetes. The wider study: In all, about 100,000,000 sorted cells from all samples were analyzed.

The sequenced template was cDNA made from the entire isolated RNA. The protocol was immunoSEQ multiplex PCR, while the TCRdb copy is restricted to in-frame clones and leaves out a portion. This sample yields a few hundred thousand clones, of which approximately 10% are seen a single time; approximately 0.016% belongs to the top ten. Findings of the study overall: These data did not resolve whether HLA type affects TCRB rearrangement.

The chain couples TRBV7-9 to TRBJ2-1; D perhaps matches TRBD1 (6 bases). This sequence was found in a woman younger than 45 in good health. Sequenced material: naive CD4+ T cells from blood. CDR3 nucleotide sequence: TGTGCCAGCAGCTTGACAGGCTGGCAGTTCTTC. This codes for CASSLTGWQFF.